These 3 T cell receptor beta chains share one sample of origin, sequenced in a study of blood T cell repertoires in COVID-19. Sequencing was performed with immunoSEQ multiplex PCR; in TCRdb, only in-frame clones are kept and a portion is missing. The table includes about 160,000 clones, around nine tenths detected once. Sequencing was performed on PBMCs or T cells enriched from blood (not recorded which). These receptors originate from a woman aged 45 to 65 who had recovered from COVID-19.

The chain employs TRBV29-1 and TRBJ2-1; weak D call: TRBD1 (7 bases). Germline V gives CDR1 SQVTM, CDR2 ANQGSEA. V dropped 6 bases and J dropped 0 bases, with 12 bases sitting between them. CDR3 length equals 14 residues. The CDR3 loop reads CSVGQGGSYNEQFF. CDR3 sequence (DNA): TGCAGCGTGGGCCAGGGGGGCTCCTACAATGAGCAGTTCTTC.

This clone was found once. The chain joins TRBV11-3 to TRBJ1-2; 7 nucleotides align to TRBD1. Germline V CDR1 and CDR2: SGHNT, YENEEA. V dropped 2 bases and J dropped 8; count of bases not matched to a gene: 5. There are 13 residues in the CDR3. CDR3 residues: CASSLSRGQGYTF. CDR3 sequence (DNA): TGTGCCAGCAGCTTATCGAGGGGGCAAGGCTACACCTTC.

J is TRBJ1-5 and V is TRBV19, with no clear D. V lost 3 bases, J lost 1 base, and 10 bases lay in between. Germline CDR1 and CDR2: LNHDA and SQIVND (reference sequence). This CDR3 comprises 15 residues. In nucleotides, the CDR3 is TGTGCCAGTAGTATGTCTTGGCAGAGCAATCAGCCCCAGCATTTT. Translated: CASSMSWQSNQPQHF.